The following is a T cell receptor beta chain sequence with its context. Its target antigen remains unknown. Within one base of it there is no much larger clone, and no base qualities were kept. This sample was included in a study of TIL therapy for anti-PD-1-resistant metastatic lung cancer (dated by TCRdb to 2020 to 2022). About the study as a whole: Tumors were harvested before any PD-1/PD-L1 blockade; patients then received nivolumab, and those progressing received lymphodepletion, expanded TIL infusion and IL-2. Among the enrolled patients, the median age was approximately 49 years (range about 38-85), and the median tumor PD-L1 proportion score was 4.5% to 7.5%. The cohort was composed predominantly of lung adenocarcinoma, with a few EGFR-mutant and two ALK-rearranged tumors included, and half of patients were identified as current or former smokers. A median non-synonymous tumor mutation burden of around 1.5 mutations per megabase was determined across the cohort by whole-exome sequencing. T cell receptor beta sequencing of tumor and peripheral blood served to follow clonotypes across the tumor, the expanded TIL product, and serial blood samples.

Spanning cysteine to phenylalanine, the CDR3 consists of 16 amino acids. The only DNA kept is the CDR3, 48 bases in frame from the first base. Compared with germline, V lacks 1 base and J lacks 5 bases; bases without a gene match: 6. The germline V gene (reference sequence) supplies CDR1 SEHNR and CDR2 FQNEAQ. Paper-wide results and their limitations: The study protocol defined all tumor marker inferences as exploratory. Clonotypes from the infused TIL partially replaced the baseline peripheral repertoire and then declined over months, and persistence showed no apparent association with response. The cohort was highly selected, including more treatment-naive, never-smoker and oncogene-addicted patients than is typical, which limits generalizability.

The time point label corresponds to: pre-treatment sample, taken before nivolumab and TIL therapy. Adults with stage 4 NSCLC were enrolled in a dual-center phase I trial from 2017 to early 2020. Samples were obtained from a single-arm, open-label phase I trial in which tumor-infiltrating lymphocyte therapy with nivolumab was evaluated in advanced non-small cell lung cancer. Blood mononuclear cells from EDTA tubes were isolated by Ficoll gradient, snap-frozen as pellets, and DNA was extracted with a Qiagen mini-prep kit. TCR beta CDR3 regions were amplified from genomic DNA by bias-controlled multiplex PCR with the immunoSEQ v3 hsTCRB kit. TCR libraries were sequenced on an Illumina NextSeq 500 to roughly 2 million read pairs for survey level or roughly 4.5-6.5 million for deep level. The authors processed their data as follows. V, D and J genes were assigned, non-productive sequences were removed, and clonality was reported by immunoSEQ Analyzer software. To compare repertoires between infused TIL and blood, productive Simpson clonality was used along with the Morisita overlap index of productive TRB rearrangements. Absolute clonotype counts in blood were estimated as lymphocyte count times CD3+ fraction times the clone's productive frequency. Not all clones reach the TCRdb copy of this immuneACCESS table, which keeps in-frame sequences only. Checked studies attribute under half of the gap to unresolved V genes and leave the rest unexplained. The DNA gave D and trimming, while V, J and clone size come from that table. The sample table lists more than 50,000 clones, 80% to 90% of them with a count of one. 2.5% to 3% of the sample goes to the ten largest clones.

The chain was built from TRBV7-9 and TRBJ2-1; TRBD2 aligns with 9 central bases. The sample consisted of blood, taken at baseline. The TCR was taken from a person aged 25-80 years with non-small cell lung cancer. The encoded CDR3 is CASSLGLAGRDNEQFF. The DNA is as follows: TGTGCCAGCAGCTTAGGGCTAGCGGGACGCGACAATGAGCAGTTCTTC.